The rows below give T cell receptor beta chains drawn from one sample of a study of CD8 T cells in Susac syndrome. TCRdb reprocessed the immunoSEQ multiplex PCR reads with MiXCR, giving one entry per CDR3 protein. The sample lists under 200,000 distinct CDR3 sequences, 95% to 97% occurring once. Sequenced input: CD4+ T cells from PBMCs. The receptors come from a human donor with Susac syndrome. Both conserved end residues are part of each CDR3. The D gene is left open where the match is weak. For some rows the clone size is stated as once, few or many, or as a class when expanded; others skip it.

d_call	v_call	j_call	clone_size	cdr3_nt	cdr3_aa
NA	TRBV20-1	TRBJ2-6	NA	TGCAGTGCTAGAGATGAATCTGGGGCCAACGTCCTGACTTTC	CSARDESGANVLTF
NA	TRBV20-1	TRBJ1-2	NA	TGCAGTGCCCAACCGGGGGGGTATGGCTACACCTTC	CSAQPGGYGYTF
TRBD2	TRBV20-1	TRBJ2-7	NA	TGCAGTGCTAGAGAGCCAGCGGGAGTAGAGGAGCAGTACTTC	CSAREPAGVEEQYF
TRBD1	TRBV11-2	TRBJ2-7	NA	TGTGCCAGCAGCTCGATCCGGACAGGTCGAAGGTACGAGCAGTACTTC	CASSSIRTGRRYEQYF
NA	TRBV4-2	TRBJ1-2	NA	TGTGCCTCCTCGCGGGGGGCTGTAGAGGGCTACACCTTC	CASSRGAVEGYTF
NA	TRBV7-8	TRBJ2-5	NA	TGTGCCAGCAGCTTACGACGACCCCTCCAAGAGACCCAGTACTTC	CASSLRRPLQETQYF
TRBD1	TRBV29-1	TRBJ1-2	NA	TGCAGCGCCCCCGGCGGGGACAGGGCTCAGAATGGCTACACCTTC	CSAPGGDRAQNGYTF
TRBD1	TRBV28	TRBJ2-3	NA	TGTGCCAGCAGCCCGGACAGGGGGCTGGATACGCAGTATTTT	CASSPDRGLDTQYF
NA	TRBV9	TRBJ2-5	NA	TGTGCCAGCAGCGAGCGAGGCGGGGAGACCCAGTACTTC	CASSERGGETQYF
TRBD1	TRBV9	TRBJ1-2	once	TGTGCCAGCAGCGCAGGACAGGGGGCGGACTATGGCTACACCTTC	CASSAGQGADYGYTF
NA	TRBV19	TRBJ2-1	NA	TGTGCCAGTAACCCGAGGTATTCGCACAATGAGCAGTTCTTC	CASNPRYSHNEQFF
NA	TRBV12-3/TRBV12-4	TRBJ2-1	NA	TGTGCCACACAGACAGGGAGGGGTAATGAGCAGTTCTTC	CATQTGRGNEQFF
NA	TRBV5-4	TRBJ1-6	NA	TGTGCCAGCAGCCTCAGGGGTTGGAATTCACCCCTCCACTTT	CASSLRGWNSPLHF
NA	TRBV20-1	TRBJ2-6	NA	TGCAGTGCTAGACAGGGGACCAACGTCCTGACTTTC	CSARQGTNVLTF
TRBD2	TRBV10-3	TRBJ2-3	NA	TGTGCCACCCGAGGCGGGAGTACAGATACGCAGTATTTT	CATRGGSTDTQYF
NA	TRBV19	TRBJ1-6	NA	TGTGCCAGTAGAGTATCGGCCGACCGACAGGATTCACCCCTCCACTTT	CASRVSADRQDSPLHF
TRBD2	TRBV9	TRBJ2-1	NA	TGTGCCAGCAGCGTAGATCTAGGGGGACTAGGATCCTACAATGAGCAGTTCTTC	CASSVDLGGLGSYNEQFF
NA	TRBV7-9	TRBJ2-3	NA	TGTGCCAGCAGCTTCTGGGGGCCGGAGCAGGGTACGCAGTATTTT	CASSFWGPEQGTQYF
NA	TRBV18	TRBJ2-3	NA	TGTGCCAGCTCACCCGGACAGCTCACAGATACGCAGTATTTT	CASSPGQLTDTQYF
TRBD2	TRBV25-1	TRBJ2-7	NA	TGTGCCAGCAGTGGGCGACTAGCGGGAGACTACGAGCAGTACTTC	CASSGRLAGDYEQYF
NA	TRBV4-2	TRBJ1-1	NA	TGTGCCAGCAGCCAAGAGGTGGGTAACACTGAAGCTTTCTTT	CASSQEVGNTEAFF
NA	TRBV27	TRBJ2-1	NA	TGTGCCAGCAGCCTCGTGGGACCGCGTTACAATGAGCAGTTCTTC	CASSLVGPRYNEQFF
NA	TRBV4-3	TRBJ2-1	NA	TGCGCCAGCGAGGAGGATGAGCAGTTCTTC	CASEEDEQFF
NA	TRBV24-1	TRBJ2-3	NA	TGTGCCACCAGTGGCGTTCCTCGGATAGATACGCAGTATTTT	CATSGVPRIDTQYF
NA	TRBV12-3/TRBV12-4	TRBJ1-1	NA	TGTGCCAGCAGCCGGACAGTGGGGGAGGCTTTCTTT	CASSRTVGEAFF
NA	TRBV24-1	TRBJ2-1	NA	TGTGCCACCAGTGATTTTTCCGATGAGCAGTTCTTC	CATSDFSDEQFF
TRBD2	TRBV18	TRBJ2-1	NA	TGTGCCAGCTCACCGCCTACTAGCGCCCATGAGCAGTTCTTC	CASSPPTSAHEQFF
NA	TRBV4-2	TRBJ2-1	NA	TGTGCCAGCAGCCCCCCCGGGATCGGCGAGGGACCAGCATCTCCCTCCTACAATGAGCAGTTCTTC	CASSPPGIGEGPASPSYNEQFF
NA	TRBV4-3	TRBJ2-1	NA	TGCGCCAGCAGCCAAGATGCCGGGGTAGTCAATGAGCAGTTCTTC	CASSQDAGVVNEQFF
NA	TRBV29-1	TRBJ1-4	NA	TGCAGCGTCTTATCAGGAGGGAATGAAAAACTGTTTTTT	CSVLSGGNEKLFF
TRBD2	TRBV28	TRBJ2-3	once	TGTGCCAGCAGTCTCAGCGGGAGTACGGCAGATACGCAGTATTTT	CASSLSGSTADTQYF
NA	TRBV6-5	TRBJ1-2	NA	TGTGCCAGCAGTTACTCCGGGACAAAAAACTATGGCTACACCTTC	CASSYSGTKNYGYTF
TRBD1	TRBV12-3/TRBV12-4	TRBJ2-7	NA	TGTGCCAGCCAGGGACAGGCCAATTCCTACGAGCAGTACTTC	CASQGQANSYEQYF
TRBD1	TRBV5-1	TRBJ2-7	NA	TGCGCCAGCAGCTTGATGACAGGGAGCTCCTACGAGCAGTACTTC	CASSLMTGSSYEQYF
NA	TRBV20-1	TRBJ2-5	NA	TGCAGTGCTAGATGGCACGCAACGGGGGAGACCCAGTACTTC	CSARWHATGETQYF
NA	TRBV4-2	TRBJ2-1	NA	TGTGCCAGCAGCCAAGTTCACAGGCGAAGCTCCTACAATGAGCAGTTCTTC	CASSQVHRRSSYNEQFF
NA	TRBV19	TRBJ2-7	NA	TGTGCCAGTAGTATCCCCCGGGCAGGGGCCAACGAGCAGTACTTC	CASSIPRAGANEQYF
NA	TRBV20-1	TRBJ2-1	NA	TGCAGTGCCCCGGATCACAATGAGCAGTTCTTC	CSAPDHNEQFF
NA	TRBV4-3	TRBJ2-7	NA	TGCGCCAGCAGCCGAGATCACCAGTTAGGCCCCTACGAGCAGTACTTC	CASSRDHQLGPYEQYF
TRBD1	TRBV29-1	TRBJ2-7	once	TGCAGCGCATGGGACAGAACATCCACCTACGAGCAGTACTTC	CSAWDRTSTYEQYF
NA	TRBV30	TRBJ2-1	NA	TGTGCCTGGAGGCGGGATCTTTACAATGAGCAGTTCTTC	CAWRRDLYNEQFF
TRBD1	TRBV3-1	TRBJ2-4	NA	TGTGCCAGCAGCCAAGTTGCGGTCAGGGGGAACATTCAGTACTTC	CASSQVAVRGNIQYF
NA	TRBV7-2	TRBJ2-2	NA	TGTGCCAGCAGCTTAGCTGCGAAGACCGGGGAGCTGTTTTTT	CASSLAAKTGELFF
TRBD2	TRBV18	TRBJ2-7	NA	TGTGCCAGCTCACCCCTCGGGACTAGCGCCTACGAGCAGTACTTC	CASSPLGTSAYEQYF
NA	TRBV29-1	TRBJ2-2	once	TGCAGCGGCAGGAGGGGGAACACCGGGGAGCTGTTTTTT	CSGRRGNTGELFF
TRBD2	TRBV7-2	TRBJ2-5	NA	TGTGCCAGCAGCTTAGAAGGACTAGCGGTATCCCAAGAGACCCAGTACTTC	CASSLEGLAVSQETQYF
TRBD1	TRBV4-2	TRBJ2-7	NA	TGTGCCAGCAGCCCCGTCAACAGGGGCTACGAGCAGTACTTC	CASSPVNRGYEQYF
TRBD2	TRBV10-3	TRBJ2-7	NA	TGTGCCATCAGACCGGGACTAGCGGCCTACGAGCAGTACTTC	CAIRPGLAAYEQYF
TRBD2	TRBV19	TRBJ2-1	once	TGTGCCAGTAGTATAGGACTAGCGGGTCCCGATGAGCAGTTCTTC	CASSIGLAGPDEQFF
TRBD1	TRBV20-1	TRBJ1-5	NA	TGCAGTGCCACGGCCCCGGGACAGTCAAATCAGCCCCAGCATTTT	CSATAPGQSNQPQHF
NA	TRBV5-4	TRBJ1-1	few	TGTGCCAGCAGCTTGGTAGGGATGAACACTGAAGCTTTCTTT	CASSLVGMNTEAFF
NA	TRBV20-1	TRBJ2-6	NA	TGCAGTGCTCCCGGGAATCGCGTTGCTGGGGCCAACGTCCTGACTTTC	CSAPGNRVAGANVLTF
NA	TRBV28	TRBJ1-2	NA	TGTGCCAGCAGTTCCCAGGGGAGCGGCTACACCTTC	CASSSQGSGYTF